This record concerns one T cell receptor beta chain sequence. Stated time point: late sampling 161 to 241 days after vaccination in three convalescent patients. One entry per CDR3 protein, called by TCRdb with MiXCR from the PCR reads. The table lists about 33,000 distinct CDR3 sequences, 36% of them singletons, with 4.5% to 7% in the top ten. In germline, CDR1 is MNHEY, CDR2 SMNVEV (reference sequence). The CDR3 has 15 amino acids. Deletions cut 4 bases from V and 2 bases from J, with 14 bases between. This sample was taken from a study of vaccination and CD4 T cells after COVID-19. The rearrangement joins TRBV27 to TRBJ1-2; TRBD1 might be the D (5 bases). The specimen comprised CD4+ T cells from blood, sampled about 7 months after SARS-CoV-2 vaccination. This clonotype was obtained from a human donor who had recovered from COVID-19. This CDR3 is CASSSRSGRNYGYTF. The CDR3 DNA is TGTGCCAGCAGTTCTCGATCGGGACGGAACTATGGCTACACCTTC.